The clone carrying this T cell receptor beta chain turned up a few times. What it recognizes is unknown. The sample belongs to a study of T-cell memory formation after mild COVID-19. Study at large: Largely donor-specific TCR clusters were found. Notes on the study in general: The authors left the SARS-CoV-2 specificity of second-wave clones peaking on day 37 unconfirmed. Pre-infection memory harbored some responding clones, suggesting cross-reactive memory joined.

Libraries for TCRalpha and TCRbeta carried sample barcodes and unique molecular identifiers via 5'RACE. TCRdb re-analysed the 5' RACE reads in MiXCR, keeping a single row per CDR3 protein. The data show a few hundred thousand distinct CDR3 sequences, 25% to 30% seen once. Sequencing input: PBMCs or a T cell subset sorted from them (not recorded which). This sequence originates from an adult woman who had mild COVID-19 (a few samples of this study predate the infection). Cell type and time point are not known.

The CDR3 sequence: CASTRTGASGSETGELFF. For the CDR3, the DNA is TGTGCCAGCACCCGAACCGGGGCTAGCGGGAGTGAAACCGGGGAGCTGTTTTTT. The chain links TRBV7-6 to TRBJ2-2; 10 bases are shared with TRBD2. Unmatched junction bases numbered 16, after V lost 7 bases and J lost 5 bases. In germline, CDR1 is SGHVS, CDR2 FNYEAQ. The CDR3 runs to 18 residues.